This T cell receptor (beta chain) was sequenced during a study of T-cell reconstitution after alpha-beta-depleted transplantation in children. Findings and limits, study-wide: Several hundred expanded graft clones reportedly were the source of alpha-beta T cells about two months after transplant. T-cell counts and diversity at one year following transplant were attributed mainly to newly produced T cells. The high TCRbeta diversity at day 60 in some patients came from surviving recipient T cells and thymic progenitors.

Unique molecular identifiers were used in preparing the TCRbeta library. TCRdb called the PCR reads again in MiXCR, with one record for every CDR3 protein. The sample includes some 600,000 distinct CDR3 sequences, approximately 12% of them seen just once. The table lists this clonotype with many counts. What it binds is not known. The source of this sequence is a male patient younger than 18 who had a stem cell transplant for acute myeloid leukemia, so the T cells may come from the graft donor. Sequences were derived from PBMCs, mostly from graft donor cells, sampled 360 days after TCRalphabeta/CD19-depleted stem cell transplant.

This CDR3 is CASALRLGLETQYF. In nucleotides, the CDR3 is TGTGCCAGCGCCCTTAGACTAGGTCTCGAGACCCAGTACTTC. This sequence joins TRBV12-3 or TRBV12-4 and TRBJ2-5, with D maybe TRBD2 (6 bases). Trimming shortened V by 8 bases and J by 5 bases, and 18 bases separated the two germline ends. The CDR3 covers 14 residues.